These 13 T cell receptor beta chains were sequenced from one sample in a study of radiation and T cells in renal cell carcinoma. The repertoire was sequenced with immunoSEQ multiplex PCR; TCRdb's copy has only in-frame clones and lacks some. The data contain approximately 150,000 clones, about nine tenths of them singletons. Time point meaning: baseline pretreatment blood. Treatment denoted: 15 Gy SBRT to primary tumor, nephrectomy 4 weeks later. The sample in question was blood, obtained from a patient whose treatment included radiotherapy and nephrectomy. These receptors originate from a woman in her seventies with renal cell carcinoma.

V gene TRBV6-1 combines with J gene TRBJ1-5; D unresolved. The germline V gene has CDR1 MNHNS and CDR2 SASEGT. The CDR3 runs 16 residues. V lost 0 bases to trimming and J lost 0 bases, with 9 bases between them. The CDR3 sequence is CASSEASGYSNQPQHF. CDR3 DNA sequence: TGTGCCAGCAGTGAAGCCTCGGGATATAGCAATCAGCCCCAGCATTTT.

The chain employs TRBV5-1 and TRBJ2-3; 10 nucleotides align to TRBD1. The germline CDR1 and CDR2 sequences are SGHRS and YFSETQ. The CDR3 covers 15 residues. V trimming: 0 bases; J trimming: 4 bases; junction bases outside the gene matches: 2. The chain's CDR3 is CASSLAGTGADTQYF. The DNA of the CDR3 is TGCGCCAGCAGCTTGGCCGGGACAGGGGCAGATACGCAGTATTTT.

This clone was detected once. The chain uses TRBV6-1 and TRBJ2-1; TRBD1 matches at 8 bases. CDR3 length: 14 amino acids. The V and J ends lost 4 bases and 7 bases, in that order; junction bases with no gene match: 6. CDR1 and CDR2 from the germline V gene are MNHNS and SASEGT. The CDR3 DNA sequence: TGTGCCAGCAGTGTCGACAGGGGTCCAAATGAGCAGTTCTTC. Residues: CASSVDRGPNEQFF.

CDR3 in amino acids: CASSSRGGYEQYF. CDR3 nucleotide sequence: TGCGCCAGCAGCTCCCGAGGTGGGTACGAGCAGTACTTC. The V gene is TRBV5-1, the J gene TRBJ2-7; D gene unclear. V was shortened by 3 bases and J by 4 bases, with 11 bases between the two germline ends. Per germline, CDR1 SGHRS and CDR2 YFSETQ. CDR3 length: 13 residues.

This clone was recorded once. This chain joins TRBV11-3 and TRBJ2-7; the D gene could be TRBD1 or TRBD2 (6 bases each). Germline assignment: CDR1 SGHNT and CDR2 YENEEA. This CDR3 has 17 residues. With 3 bases removed from V and 2 bases from J, the gap between germline ends came to 20 bases. The DNA of the CDR3 is TGTGCCAGCAGCTTGGTCGGCTCCGGGGGCCTTCCCTACGAGCAGTACTTC. It translates to CASSLVGSGGLPYEQYF.

The chain links TRBV4-1 to TRBJ1-5, with D hard to call. The V gene's germline CDR1 is MGHRA and CDR2 YSYEKL. The ends were cut back, 0 bases at V and 4 bases at J, with 13 bases in the middle. There are 16 residues in the CDR3. As DNA, the CDR3 is TGCGCCAGCAGCCAAGATCAAGGCAGGTCAAATCAGCCCCAGCATTTT. Amino acids: CASSQDQGRSNQPQHF.

V is TRBV5-4 and J is TRBJ1-2, with a weak D call TRBD1 (5 bases). Germline V CDR1 and CDR2: SGHNT, YYREEE (reference sequence). The CDR3 has 13 residues. The V end was cut by 0 bases, the J end by 8 bases, with 11 bases between. CDR3 sequence reads: CASSLVGEDGYTF. The CDR3 bases are TGTGCCAGCAGCTTGGTGGGGGAGGACGGCTACACCTTC.

The chain has TRBV27 and TRBJ1-2; 7 nucleotides align to TRBD1. Germline V gives CDR1 MNHEY, CDR2 SMNVEV (reference sequence). After removal of 6 bases from V and 8 bases from J, the junction contained 6 bases not matched to a gene. The CDR3 consists of 12 residues. For the CDR3, the DNA is TGTGCCAGCAGGGAGGGGGCTGAGGGCTACACCTTC. It yields the protein CASREGAEGYTF.

The chain combines TRBV6-5 with TRBJ1-5, with 7 positions matching TRBD1. With V trimmed by 6 bases and J by 0 bases, 2 bases remained unmatched. Germline V CDR1 and CDR2: MNHEY, SVGAGI. The CDR3 is 14 amino acids. CDR3 region: CASSRQGSNQPQHF. The CDR3 DNA reads TGTGCCAGCAGCCGACAGGGTAGCAATCAGCCCCAGCATTTT.

This clone came up a few times. One end of the junction does not line up with germline, which may come from a read error. The chain joins TRBV7-7 to TRBJ2-2; D remains unclear. The CDR3 sequence is 14 residues long. CDR1 and CDR2 from the germline V gene are SSHAT and FNYEAQ (reference sequence). The CDR3 nucleotides are TGTGCTAGCAGCACCGTATATAACACCGGGGAGCTGTTTTTT. It yields the protein CASSTVYNTGELFF.

The CDR3 DNA is TGTGCCAGCACCAACGGCTACGAGCAGTACTTC. Its protein product is CASTNGYEQYF. This chain joins TRBV6-5 and TRBJ2-7; D is ambiguous. The germline V gene encodes CDR1 MNHEY and CDR2 SVGAGI. This CDR3 comprises 11 residues. V was shortened by 7 bases and J by 3 bases, with 7 bases between the two germline ends.

The V and J genes are TRBV6-1 and TRBJ1-2; no reliable D call. The CDR3 spans 11 residues. Germline V gene data show CDR1 as MNHNS and CDR2 as SASEGT. V gave up 6 bases and J gave up 4 bases, with 6 bases separating them. CDR3 nucleotide sequence: TGTGCCAGCAGAGGGCCCTATGGCTACACCTTC. It yields the protein CASRGPYGYTF.

The CDR3 DNA reads as TGTGCCAGCAGCTTAGCGGCTCAGGGGAACTATGGCTACACCTTC. Translation gives CASSLAAQGNYGYTF. This chain links TRBV7-8 with TRBJ1-2, with a tentative D call TRBD1 (6 bases). Germline CDR1 reads SGHVS; CDR2 reads FQNEAQ. The ends were cut back, 0 bases at V and 2 bases at J, with 10 bases in the middle. The CDR3 is 15 amino acids.